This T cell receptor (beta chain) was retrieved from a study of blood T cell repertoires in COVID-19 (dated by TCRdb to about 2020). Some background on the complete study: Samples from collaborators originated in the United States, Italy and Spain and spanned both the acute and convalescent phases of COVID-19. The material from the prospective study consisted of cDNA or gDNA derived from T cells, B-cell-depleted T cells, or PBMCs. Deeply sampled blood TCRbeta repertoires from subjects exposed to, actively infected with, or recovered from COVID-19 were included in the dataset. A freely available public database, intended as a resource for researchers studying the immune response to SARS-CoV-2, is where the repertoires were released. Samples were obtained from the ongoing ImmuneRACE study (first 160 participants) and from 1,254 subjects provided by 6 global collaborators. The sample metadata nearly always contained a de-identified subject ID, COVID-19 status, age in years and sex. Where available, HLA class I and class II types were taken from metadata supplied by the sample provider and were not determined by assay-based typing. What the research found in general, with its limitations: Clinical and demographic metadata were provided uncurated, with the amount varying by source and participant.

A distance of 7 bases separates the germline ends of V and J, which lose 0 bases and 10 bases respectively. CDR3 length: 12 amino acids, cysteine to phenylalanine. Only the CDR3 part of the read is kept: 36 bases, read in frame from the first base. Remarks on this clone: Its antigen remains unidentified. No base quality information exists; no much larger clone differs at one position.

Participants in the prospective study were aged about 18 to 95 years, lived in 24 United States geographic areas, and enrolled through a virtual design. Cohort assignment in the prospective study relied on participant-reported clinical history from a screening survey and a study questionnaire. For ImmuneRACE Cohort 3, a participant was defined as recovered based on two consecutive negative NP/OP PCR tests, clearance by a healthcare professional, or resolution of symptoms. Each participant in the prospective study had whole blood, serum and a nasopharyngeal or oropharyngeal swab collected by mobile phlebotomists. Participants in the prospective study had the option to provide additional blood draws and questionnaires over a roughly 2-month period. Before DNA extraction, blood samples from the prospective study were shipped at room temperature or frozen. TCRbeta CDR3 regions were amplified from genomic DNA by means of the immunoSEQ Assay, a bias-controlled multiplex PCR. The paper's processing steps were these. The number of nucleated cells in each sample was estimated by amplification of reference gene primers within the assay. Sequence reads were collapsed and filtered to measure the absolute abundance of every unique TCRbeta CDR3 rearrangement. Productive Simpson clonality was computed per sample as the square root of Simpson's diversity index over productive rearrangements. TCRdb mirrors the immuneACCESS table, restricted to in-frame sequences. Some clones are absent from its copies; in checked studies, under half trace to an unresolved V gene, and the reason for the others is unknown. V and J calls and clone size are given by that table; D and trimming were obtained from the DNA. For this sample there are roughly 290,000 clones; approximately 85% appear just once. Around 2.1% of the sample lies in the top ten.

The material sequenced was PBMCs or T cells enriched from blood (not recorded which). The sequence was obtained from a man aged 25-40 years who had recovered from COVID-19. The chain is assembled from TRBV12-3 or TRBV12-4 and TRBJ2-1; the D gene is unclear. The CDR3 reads CASSLARLEQFF. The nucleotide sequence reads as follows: TGTGCCAGCAGTTTAGCTAGACTGGAGCAGTTCTTC.